This T cell receptor (beta chain) derives from a study of cytomegalovirus exposure and HLA in healthy donors. Study observations and caveats: Most TCR beta V segments were productive about 90% or about 30% of the time in an earlier analysis.

Germline V lookup: CDR1 SGHKS, CDR2 YYEKEE (reference sequence). Trimming took 0 bases from V and 2 from J, leaving 8 bases between them. The CDR3 consists of 14 residues. About this clone itself: Its target is not known.

Primers included in the PCR were 60 Vbeta and 13 Jbeta primers. Data came from immunoSEQ multiplex PCR; TCRdb stores just in-frame clones and leaves some out. The sample records more than 150,000 clones, 76% being singletons. The J gene is TRBJ1-1, the V gene TRBV5-5, with D perhaps matching TRBD1 (5 bases). Sequenced: PBMCs. The receptor was isolated from a woman in her twenties or thirties in good health and CMV-seropositive. CDR3 DNA: TGTGCCAGCAGCTTGGAGGGGCCAAACACTGAAGCTTTCTTT. Its protein is CASSLEGPNTEAFF. Looking up the rest from reference TRBV5-5 and TRBJ1-1 gives the full variable domain: DAGVTQSPTHLIKTRGQQVTLRCSPISGHKSVSWYQQVLGQGPQFIFQYYEKEERGRGNFPDRFSARQFPNYSSELNVNALLLGDSALYLCASSLEGPNTEAFFGQGTRLTVV.